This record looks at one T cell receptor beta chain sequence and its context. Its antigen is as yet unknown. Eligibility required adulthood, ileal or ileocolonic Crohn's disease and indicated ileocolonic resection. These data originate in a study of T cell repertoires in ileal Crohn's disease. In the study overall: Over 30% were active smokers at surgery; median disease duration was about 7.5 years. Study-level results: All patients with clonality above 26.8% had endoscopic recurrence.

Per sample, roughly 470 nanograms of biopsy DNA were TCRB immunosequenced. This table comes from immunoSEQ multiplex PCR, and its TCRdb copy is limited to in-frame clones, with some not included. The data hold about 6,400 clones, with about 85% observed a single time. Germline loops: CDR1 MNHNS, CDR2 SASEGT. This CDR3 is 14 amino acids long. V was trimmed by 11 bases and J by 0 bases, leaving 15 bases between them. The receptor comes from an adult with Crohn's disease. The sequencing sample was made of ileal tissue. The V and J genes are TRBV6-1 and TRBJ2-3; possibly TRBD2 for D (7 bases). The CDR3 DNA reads TGTGCCTTTAGGGGGGGTCTAAGCACAGATACGCAGTATTTT. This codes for CAFRGGLSTDTQYF.